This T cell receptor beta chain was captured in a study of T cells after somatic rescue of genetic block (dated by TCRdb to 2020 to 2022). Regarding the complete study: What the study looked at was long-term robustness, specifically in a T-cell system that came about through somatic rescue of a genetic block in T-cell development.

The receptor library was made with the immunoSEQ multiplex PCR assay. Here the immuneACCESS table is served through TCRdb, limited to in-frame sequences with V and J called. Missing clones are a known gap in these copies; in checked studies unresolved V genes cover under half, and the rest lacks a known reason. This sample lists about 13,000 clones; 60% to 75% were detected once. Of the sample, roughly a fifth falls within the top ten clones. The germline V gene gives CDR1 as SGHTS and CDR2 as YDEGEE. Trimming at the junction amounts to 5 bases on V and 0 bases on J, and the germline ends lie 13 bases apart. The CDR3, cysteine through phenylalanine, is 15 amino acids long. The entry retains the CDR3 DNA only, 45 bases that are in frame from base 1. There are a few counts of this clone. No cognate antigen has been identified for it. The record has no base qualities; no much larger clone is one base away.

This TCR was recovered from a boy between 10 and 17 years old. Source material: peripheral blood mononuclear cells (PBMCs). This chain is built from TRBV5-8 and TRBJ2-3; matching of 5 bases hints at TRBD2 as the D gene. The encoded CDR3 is CASRGIGGSTDTQYF. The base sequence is TGTGCCAGCAGAGGTATAGGCGGGAGCACAGATACGCAGTATTTT.